Here is one T cell receptor beta chain with its context. As yet, its antigen is unknown. The researchers produced TCR beta cDNA from approximately 540 ng total RNA with a constant-region primer. A slightly modified ARM-PCR protocol with three nested multiplex PCR rounds produced these TCR beta libraries. Both of the initial two PCR rounds ran for nine to eleven cycles and employed TRBV1-TRBV30 forward primers alongside a C-beta reverse primer. TCRdb used MiXCR to reprocess the multiplex PCR reads, holding one entry per CDR3 protein. The sample lists 180,000 or so distinct CDR3 sequences, 60% occurring once. Researchers drew blood RNA from unsorted whole blood and extracted germline DNA as well. V lost 10 bases to trimming and J lost 5 bases, with 11 bases between them. The CDR3 runs 11 residues. This specimen belongs to a study of tumor-infiltrating lymphocytes in primary liver carcinoma. The wider study: Samples returned roughly 3.65 to 8 million productive TCRbeta reads each. Read depth did not differ significantly between tissue types. Study-wide points: The use of bulk unsorted samples meant that CD4+ and CD8+ repertoires were not compared. The overlap of tumor-adjacent and tumor-blood pairs was smaller than that of tumor region pairs.

This TCR came from a man in his forties with primary liver carcinoma and hepatitis B virus infection. The sample was peripheral blood. The chain has TRBV12-3 or TRBV12-4 and TRBJ2-5; D is unresolved. CDR3 protein: CAIRKEETQYF. CDR3 DNA sequence: TGTGCCATCCGAAAGGAGGAGACCCAGTACTTC.